The following is a T cell receptor beta chain sequence with its context. These data belong to a study of PD-L1 blockade in urothelial cancer. Data came from immunoSEQ multiplex PCR; TCRdb stores just in-frame clones and leaves some out. Here the sample spans approximately 100,000 clones, approximately 88% being singletons. Time point specified: pretreatment peripheral blood. The CDR3 is 14 amino acids. Trimming took off 4 bases at V and 8 bases at J, with 17 bases between the two ends. CDR1 MDHEN and CDR2 SYDVKM come from the germline V gene. This receptor was identified in a woman older than 75 with urothelial cancer. The source material was PBMCs, sampled around atezolizumab (anti-PD-L1) treatment. The V and J genes are TRBV28 and TRBJ1-2; D gene ambiguous. The CDR3 nucleotides read TGTGCCAGCAGTTCGACTTTAGCACGCGTGGGCTACACCTTC. Its protein is CASSSTLARVGYTF.